Below are 9 T cell receptor beta chains sequenced from a single sample in a study of blood T cell repertoires in COVID-19. Assay: immunoSEQ multiplex PCR; the TCRdb copy retains only in-frame clones and omits some. The table has approximately 470,000 clones, roughly 87% seen once. Source material: PBMCs or T cells enriched from blood (not recorded which). These TCRs come from a woman younger than 30 who had recovered from COVID-19.

The chain has TRBV30 and TRBJ2-3, with 8 bases matching TRBD2. The CDR3 contains 14 residues. In germline, CDR1 is GTSNPN, CDR2 SVGIG (reference sequence). Trimming removed 3 bases from V and 0 bases from J; junction bases left unmatched: 2. The chain's CDR3 is CAWRGGGSTDTQYF. CDR3 bases: TGTGCCTGGAGAGGCGGGGGGAGCACAGATACGCAGTATTTT.

This clone occurred a few times. The chain combines TRBV30 with TRBJ1-4; D is possibly TRBD1 (5 bases). Trimming pared 2 bases from V and 8 bases from J, leaving 15 bases between. Germline V gives CDR1 GTSNPN, CDR2 SVGIG (reference sequence). This CDR3 contains 14 residues. CDR3 in DNA: TGTGCCTGGAGTCCCACCGCGCAGGGCGAAAAACTGTTTTTT. Its translation: CAWSPTAQGEKLFF. Based on the CDR3 plus reference TRBV30 and TRBJ1-4, the full variable domain is SQTIHQWPATLVQPVGSPLSLECTVEGTSNPNLYWYRQAAGRGLQLLFYSVGIGQISSEVPQNLSASRPQDRQFILSSKKLLLSDSGFYLCAWSPTAQGEKLFFGSGTQLSVL.

The chain recombines TRBV6-8 with TRBJ1-3, with a weak D call TRBD1 (6 bases). This CDR3 comprises 16 residues. V shed 0 bases and J shed 0 bases, with 9 bases lying between them. Looked up from germline, CDR1 is MNHGY and CDR2 is SAAAGT. The CDR3 coding sequence is TGTGCCAGCAGTTACTCACAGGGTCGCTCTGGAAACACCATATATTTT. Its translation: CASSYSQGRSGNTIYF.

The rearrangement uses TRBV29-1 and TRBJ1-1; 9 bases align to TRBD1. CDR1 is SQVTM, CDR2 ANQGSEA, per germline. The CDR3 totals 13 residues. V gave up 7 bases and J gave up 3 bases; unmatched junction bases: 6. The CDR3 protein is CSAKQGADTEAFF. Written as DNA, the CDR3 is TGCAGCGCCAAACAGGGGGCGGACACTGAAGCTTTCTTT.

The chain links TRBV5-1 to TRBJ2-3; 10 bases fit TRBD2. This CDR3 is built from 14 residues. In germline, CDR1 is SGHRS, CDR2 YFSETQ. V shed 6 bases and J 5 bases; nucleotides not matched to a gene: 6. CDR3 protein: CASKLAGSGDTQYF. Written as DNA, the CDR3 is TGCGCCAGCAAACTAGCGGGGTCTGGAGATACGCAGTATTTT.

The J gene is TRBJ1-6, the V gene TRBV10-1, with D unresolved. This CDR3 is built from 16 residues. V was pared by 7 bases and J by 10 bases, with 23 bases between. CDR1 and CDR2 from the germline V gene are WNHNN and SYGVQD (reference sequence). The CDR3 DNA reads TGCGCCAGCATTTTGCCCCGCGGGGAGGGTGGCTCACCCCTCCACTTT. This translates into CASILPRGEGGSPLHF.

This chain connects TRBV7-9 to TRBJ2-1, with D tentatively TRBD2 (5 bases). V dropped 1 base and J dropped 10 bases, with 17 bases sitting between them. This CDR3 is 15 amino acids long. Germline loops: CDR1 SEHNR, CDR2 FQNEAQ (reference sequence). CDR3 protein: CASSLDLGSLAEQFF. The CDR3 region has the DNA TGTGCCAGCAGCTTAGATCTCGGGTCCTTAGCGGAGCAGTTCTTC.

The CDR3 nucleotides are TGCGCCAGCAGCTCCAACTGGGACAGGGGGCTGGAAACTGAAGCTTTCTTT. Translating it yields CASSSNWDRGLETEAFF. The V gene is TRBV5-1, the J gene TRBJ1-1; TRBD1 matches at 12 bases. From germline, CDR1 is SGHRS and CDR2 YFSETQ. Unmatched junction bases numbered 11, after V lost 3 bases and J lost 5 bases. The CDR3 totals 17 residues.

This clone occurred once. The rearrangement links TRBV6-5 to TRBJ2-1, with D maybe TRBD2 (6 bases). This CDR3 spans 13 amino acids. Germline CDR1 MNHEY, CDR2 SVGAGI. The V end was cut by 2 bases, the J end by 7 bases, with 9 bases between. The CDR3 DNA sequence: TGTGCCAGCAGTTACGCGGGGATAAATGAGCAGTTCTTC. Its protein is CASSYAGINEQFF.